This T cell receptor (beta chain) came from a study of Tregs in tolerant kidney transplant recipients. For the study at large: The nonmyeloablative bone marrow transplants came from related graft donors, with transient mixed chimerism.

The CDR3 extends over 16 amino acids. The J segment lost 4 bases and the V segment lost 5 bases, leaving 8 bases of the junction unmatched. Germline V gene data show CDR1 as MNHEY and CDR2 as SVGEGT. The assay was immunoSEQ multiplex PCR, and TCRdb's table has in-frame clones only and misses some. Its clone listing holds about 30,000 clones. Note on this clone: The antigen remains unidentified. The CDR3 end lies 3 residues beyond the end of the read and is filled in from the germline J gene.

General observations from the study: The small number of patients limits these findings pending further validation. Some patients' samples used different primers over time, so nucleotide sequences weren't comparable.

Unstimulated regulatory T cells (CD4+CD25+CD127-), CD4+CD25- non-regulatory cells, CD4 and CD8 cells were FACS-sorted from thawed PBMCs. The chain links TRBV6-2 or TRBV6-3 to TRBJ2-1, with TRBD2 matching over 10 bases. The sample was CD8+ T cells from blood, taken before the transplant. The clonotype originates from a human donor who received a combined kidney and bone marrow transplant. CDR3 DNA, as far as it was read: TGTGCCAGCAGTCTCCAACTAGCGGGGAAGTACAATGAG. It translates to CASSLQLAGKYNE. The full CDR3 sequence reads CASSLQLAGKYNEQFF.